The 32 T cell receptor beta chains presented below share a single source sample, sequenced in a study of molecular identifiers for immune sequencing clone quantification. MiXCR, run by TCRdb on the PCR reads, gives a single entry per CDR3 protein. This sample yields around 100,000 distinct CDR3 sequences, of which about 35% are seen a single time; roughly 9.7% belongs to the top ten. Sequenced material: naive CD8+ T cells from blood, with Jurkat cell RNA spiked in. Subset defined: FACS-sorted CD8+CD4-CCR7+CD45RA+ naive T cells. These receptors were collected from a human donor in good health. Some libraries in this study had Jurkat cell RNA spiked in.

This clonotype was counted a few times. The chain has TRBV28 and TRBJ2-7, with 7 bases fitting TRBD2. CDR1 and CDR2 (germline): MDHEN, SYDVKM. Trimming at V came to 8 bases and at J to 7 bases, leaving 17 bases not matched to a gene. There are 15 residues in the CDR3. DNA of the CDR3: TGTGCCAGCCAAGGAACAAAGCGGGGAGGTCGGGAGCAGTACTTC. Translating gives CASQGTKRGGREQYF.

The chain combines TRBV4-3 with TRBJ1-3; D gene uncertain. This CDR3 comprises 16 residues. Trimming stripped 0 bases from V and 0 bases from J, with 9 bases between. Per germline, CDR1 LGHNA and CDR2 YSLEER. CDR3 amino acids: CASSQDVPDSGNTIYF. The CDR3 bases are TGCGCCAGCAGCCAAGATGTCCCAGACTCTGGAAACACCATATATTTT.

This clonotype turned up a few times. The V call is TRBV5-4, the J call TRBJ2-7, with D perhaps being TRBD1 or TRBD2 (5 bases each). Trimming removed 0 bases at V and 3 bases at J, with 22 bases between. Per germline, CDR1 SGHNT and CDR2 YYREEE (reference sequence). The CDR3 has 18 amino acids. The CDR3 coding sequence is TGTGCCAGCAGCTTGGAGGGGCCGGACGGGGCTCAAGGCTACGAGCAGTACTTC. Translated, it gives CASSLEGPDGAQGYEQYF.

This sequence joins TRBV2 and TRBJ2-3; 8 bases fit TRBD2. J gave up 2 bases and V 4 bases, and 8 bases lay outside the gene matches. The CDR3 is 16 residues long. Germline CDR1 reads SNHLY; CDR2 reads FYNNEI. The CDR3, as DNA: TGTGCCAGCAGTGTCTCGGGGGGGCGGTACACAGATACGCAGTATTTT. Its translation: CASSVSGGRYTDTQYF.

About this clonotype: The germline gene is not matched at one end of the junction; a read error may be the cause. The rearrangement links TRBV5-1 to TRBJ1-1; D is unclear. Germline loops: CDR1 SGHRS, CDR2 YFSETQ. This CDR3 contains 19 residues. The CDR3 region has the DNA TGCGCCAGCAACTTGCCATCTCTATGGGGTTGGGGTGCGAACACTGAAGCTTTCTTT. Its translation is CASNLPSLWGWGANTEAFF.

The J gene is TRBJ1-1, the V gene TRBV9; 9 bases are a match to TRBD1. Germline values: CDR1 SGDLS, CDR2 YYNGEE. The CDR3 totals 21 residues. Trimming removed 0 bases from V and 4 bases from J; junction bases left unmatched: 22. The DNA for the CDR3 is TGTGCCAGCAGCGTAGCCGTCGCGAGACCGGGGACAGGGTATTTTGGCACTGAAGCTTTCTTT. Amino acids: CASSVAVARPGTGYFGTEAFF.

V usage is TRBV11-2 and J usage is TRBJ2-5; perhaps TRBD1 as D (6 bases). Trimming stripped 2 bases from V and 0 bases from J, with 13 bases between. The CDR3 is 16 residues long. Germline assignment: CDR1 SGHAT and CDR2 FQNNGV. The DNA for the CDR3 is TGTGCCAGCAGCTTAAACACAGGGATTTACCAAGAGACCCAGTACTTC. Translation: CASSLNTGIYQETQYF. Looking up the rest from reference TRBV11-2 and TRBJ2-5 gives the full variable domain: EAGVAQSPRYKIIEKRQSVAFWCNPISGHATLYWYQQILGQGPKLLIQFQNNGVVDDSQLPKDRFSAERLKGVDSTLKIQPAKLEDSAVYLCASSLNTGIYQETQYFGPGTRLLVL.

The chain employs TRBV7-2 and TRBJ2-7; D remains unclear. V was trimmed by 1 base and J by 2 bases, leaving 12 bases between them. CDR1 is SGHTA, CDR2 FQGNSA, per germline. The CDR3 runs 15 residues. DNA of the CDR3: TGTGCCAGCAGCTTAGTCGGCGGCAGGACCTACGAGCAGTACTTC. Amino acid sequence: CASSLVGGRTYEQYF.

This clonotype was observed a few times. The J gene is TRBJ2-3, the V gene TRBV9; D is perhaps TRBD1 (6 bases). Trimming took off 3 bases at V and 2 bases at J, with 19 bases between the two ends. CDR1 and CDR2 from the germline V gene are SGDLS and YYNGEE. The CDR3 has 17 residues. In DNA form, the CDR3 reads TGTGCCAGCAGCGATAGAACCGCAGGACAGATCACAGATACGCAGTATTTT. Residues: CASSDRTAGQITDTQYF.

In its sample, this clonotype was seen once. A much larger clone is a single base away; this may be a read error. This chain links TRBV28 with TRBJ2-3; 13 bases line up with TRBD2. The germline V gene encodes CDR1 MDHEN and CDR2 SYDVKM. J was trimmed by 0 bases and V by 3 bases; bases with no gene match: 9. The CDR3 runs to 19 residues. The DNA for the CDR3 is TGTGCCAGCAGTTTTGAGGGACTAGCGGGGAGAACTAGCACAGATACGCAGTATTTT. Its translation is CASSFEGLAGRTSTDTQYF.

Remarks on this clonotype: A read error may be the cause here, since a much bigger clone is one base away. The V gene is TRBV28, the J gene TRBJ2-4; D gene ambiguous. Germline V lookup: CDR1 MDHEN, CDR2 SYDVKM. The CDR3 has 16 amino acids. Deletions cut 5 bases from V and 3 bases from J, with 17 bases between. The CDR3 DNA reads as TGTGCCAGCAGTATACCCCCATCCAGAAACAAAAACATTCAGTACTTC. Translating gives CASSIPPSRNKNIQYF. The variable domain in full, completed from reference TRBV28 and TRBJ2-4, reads DVKVTQSSRYLVKRTGEKVFLECVQDMDHENMFWYRQDPGLGLRLIYFSYDVKMKEKGDIPEGYSVSREKKERFSLILESASTNQTSMYLCASSIPPSRNKNIQYFGAGTRLSVL.

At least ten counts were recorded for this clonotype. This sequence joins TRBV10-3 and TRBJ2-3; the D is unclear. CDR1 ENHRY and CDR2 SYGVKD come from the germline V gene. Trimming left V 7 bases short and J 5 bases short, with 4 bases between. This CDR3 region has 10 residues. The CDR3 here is CAIKGDTQYF. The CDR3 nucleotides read TGTGCCATCAAGGGAGATACGCAGTATTTT.

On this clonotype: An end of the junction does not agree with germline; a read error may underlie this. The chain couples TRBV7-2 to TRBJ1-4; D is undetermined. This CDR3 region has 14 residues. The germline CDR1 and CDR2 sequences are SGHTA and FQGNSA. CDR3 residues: CASSLMPRGEKLSF. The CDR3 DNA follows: TGTGCCAGCAGCTTAATGCCAAGAGGCGAAAAACTGTCTTTT. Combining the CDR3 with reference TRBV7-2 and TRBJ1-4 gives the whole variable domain GAGVSQSPSNKVTEKGKDVELRCDPISGHTALYWYRQSLGQGLEFLIYFQGNSAPDKSGLPSDRFSAERTGGSVSTLTIQRTQQEDSAVYLCASSLMPRGEKLSFGSGTQLSVL.

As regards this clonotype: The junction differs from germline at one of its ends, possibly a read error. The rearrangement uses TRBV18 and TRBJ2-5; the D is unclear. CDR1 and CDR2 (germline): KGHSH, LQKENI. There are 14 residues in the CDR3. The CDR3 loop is CASSPPSEQENQYF. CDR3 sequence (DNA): TGTGCCAGCTCACCTCCCTCAGAGCAGGAGAACCAGTACTTC.

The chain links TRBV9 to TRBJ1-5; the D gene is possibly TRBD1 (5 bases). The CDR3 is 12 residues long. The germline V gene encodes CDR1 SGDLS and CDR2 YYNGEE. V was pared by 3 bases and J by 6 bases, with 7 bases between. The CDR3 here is CASSGGGQPQHF. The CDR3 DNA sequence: TGTGCCAGCAGCGGGGGGGGTCAGCCCCAGCATTTT.

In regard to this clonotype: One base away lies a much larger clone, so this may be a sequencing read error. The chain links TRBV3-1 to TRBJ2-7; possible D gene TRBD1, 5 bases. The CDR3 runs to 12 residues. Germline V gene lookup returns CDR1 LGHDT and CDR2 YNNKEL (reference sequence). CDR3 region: CACSPGSGEQYF. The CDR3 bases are TGTGCCTGCAGCCCAGGGTCCGGCGAGCAGTACTTC.

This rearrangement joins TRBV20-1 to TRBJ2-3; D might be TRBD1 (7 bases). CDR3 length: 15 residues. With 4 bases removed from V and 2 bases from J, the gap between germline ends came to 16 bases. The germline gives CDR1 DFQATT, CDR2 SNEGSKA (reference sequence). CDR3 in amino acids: CSATSVDRDTDTQYF. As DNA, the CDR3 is TGCAGTGCTACTAGCGTCGACAGGGACACAGATACGCAGTATTTT.

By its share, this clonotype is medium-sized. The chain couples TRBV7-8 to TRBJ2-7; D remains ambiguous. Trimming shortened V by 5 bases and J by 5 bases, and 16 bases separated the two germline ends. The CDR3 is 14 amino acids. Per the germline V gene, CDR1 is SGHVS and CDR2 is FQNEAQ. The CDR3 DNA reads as TGTGCCAGCAGCCCTACTGGCCGAACCGACGAGCAGTACTTC. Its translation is CASSPTGRTDEQYF. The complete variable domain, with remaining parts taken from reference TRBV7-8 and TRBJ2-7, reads GAGVSQSPRYKVAKRGQDVALRCDPISGHVSLFWYQQALGQGPEFLTYFQNEAQLDKSGLPSDRFFAERPEGSVSTLKIQRTQQEDSAVYLCASSPTGRTDEQYFGPGTRLTVT.

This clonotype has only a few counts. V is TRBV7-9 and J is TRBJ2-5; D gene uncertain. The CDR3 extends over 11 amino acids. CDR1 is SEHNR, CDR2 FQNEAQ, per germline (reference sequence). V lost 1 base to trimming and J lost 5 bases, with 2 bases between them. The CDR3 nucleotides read TGTGCCAGCAGCTTAGTTGAGACCCAGTACTTC. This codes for CASSLVETQYF.

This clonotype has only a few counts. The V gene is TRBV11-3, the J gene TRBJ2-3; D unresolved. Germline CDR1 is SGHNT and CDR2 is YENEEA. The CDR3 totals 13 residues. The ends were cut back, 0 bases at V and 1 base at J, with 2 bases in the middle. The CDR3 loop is CASSLDGTDTQYF. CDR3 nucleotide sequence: TGTGCCAGCAGCTTAGATGGCACAGATACGCAGTATTTT.

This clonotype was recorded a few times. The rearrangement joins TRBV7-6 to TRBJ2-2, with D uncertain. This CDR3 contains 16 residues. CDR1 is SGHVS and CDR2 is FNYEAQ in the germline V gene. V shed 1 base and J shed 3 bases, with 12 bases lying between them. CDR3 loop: CASSLGGSTYTGELFF. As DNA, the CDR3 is TGTGCCAGCAGCTTAGGGGGTTCTACATACACCGGGGAGCTGTTTTTT.

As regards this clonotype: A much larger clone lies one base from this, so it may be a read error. The CDR3: CASSFLRGPAKETQYF. DNA for the CDR3: TGTGCCAGCAGCTTCCTCAGGGGCCCAGCAAAAGAGACCCAGTACTTC. This chain connects TRBV7-9 to TRBJ2-5; D is perhaps TRBD1 (6 bases). Germline CDR1 SEHNR, CDR2 FQNEAQ (reference sequence). Trimming removed 3 bases from V and 3 bases from J, with 17 bases in between. CDR3 size: 16 residues.

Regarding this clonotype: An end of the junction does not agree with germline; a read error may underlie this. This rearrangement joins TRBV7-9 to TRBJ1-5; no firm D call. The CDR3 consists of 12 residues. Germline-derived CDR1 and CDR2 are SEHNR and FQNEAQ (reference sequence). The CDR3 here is CASSLGNQPQLF. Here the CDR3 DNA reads TGTGCCAGCAGCTTGGGGAATCAGCCCCAGCTATTT.

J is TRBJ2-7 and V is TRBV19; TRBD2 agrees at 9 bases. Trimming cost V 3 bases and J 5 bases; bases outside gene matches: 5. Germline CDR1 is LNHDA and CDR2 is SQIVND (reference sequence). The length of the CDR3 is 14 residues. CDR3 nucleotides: TGTGCCAGTAGTATTGTAGCGGGAGTAGACGAGCAGTACTTC. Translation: CASSIVAGVDEQYF.

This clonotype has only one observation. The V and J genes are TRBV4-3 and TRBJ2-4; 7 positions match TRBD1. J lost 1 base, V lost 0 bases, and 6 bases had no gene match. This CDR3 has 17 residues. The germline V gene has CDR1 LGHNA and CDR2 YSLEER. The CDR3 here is CASSQDDRAWAKNIQYF. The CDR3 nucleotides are TGCGCCAGCAGCCAAGACGACAGGGCTTGGGCCAAAAACATTCAGTACTTC.

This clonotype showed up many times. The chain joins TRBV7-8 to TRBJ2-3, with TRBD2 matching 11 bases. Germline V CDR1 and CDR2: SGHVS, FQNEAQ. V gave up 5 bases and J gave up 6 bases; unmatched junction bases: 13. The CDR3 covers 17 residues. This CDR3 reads CASSPWTSGHYSDTQYF. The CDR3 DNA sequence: TGTGCCAGCAGCCCTTGGACTAGCGGGCATTATTCTGATACGCAGTATTTT.

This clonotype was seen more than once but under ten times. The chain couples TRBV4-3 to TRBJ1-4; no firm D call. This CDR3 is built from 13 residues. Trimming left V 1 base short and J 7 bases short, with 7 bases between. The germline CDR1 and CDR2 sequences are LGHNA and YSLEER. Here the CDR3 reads CASSQVLGEKLFF. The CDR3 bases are TGCGCCAGCAGCCAAGTCCTGGGTGAAAAACTGTTTTTT.

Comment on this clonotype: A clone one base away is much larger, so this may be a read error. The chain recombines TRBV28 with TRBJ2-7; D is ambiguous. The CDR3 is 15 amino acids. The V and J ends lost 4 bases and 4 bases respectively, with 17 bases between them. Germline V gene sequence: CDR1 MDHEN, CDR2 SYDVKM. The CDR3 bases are TGTGCCAGCAGTTGCGGTGTCGGAATAAAGTACGAGCAGTACTTC. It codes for CASSCGVGIKYEQYF.

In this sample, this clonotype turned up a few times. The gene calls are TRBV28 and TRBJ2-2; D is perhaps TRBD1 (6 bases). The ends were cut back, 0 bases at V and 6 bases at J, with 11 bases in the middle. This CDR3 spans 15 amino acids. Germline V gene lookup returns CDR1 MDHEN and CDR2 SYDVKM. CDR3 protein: CASSLWGAVSGELFF. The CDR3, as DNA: TGTGCCAGCAGTTTATGGGGGGCGGTATCCGGGGAGCTGTTTTTT.

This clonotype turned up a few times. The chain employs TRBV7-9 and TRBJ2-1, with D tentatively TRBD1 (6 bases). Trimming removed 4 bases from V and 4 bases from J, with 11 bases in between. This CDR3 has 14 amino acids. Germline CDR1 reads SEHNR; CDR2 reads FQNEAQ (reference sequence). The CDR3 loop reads CASSSSGQYNEQFF. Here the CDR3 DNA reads TGTGCCAGCAGCTCGTCAGGACAGTACAATGAGCAGTTCTTC.

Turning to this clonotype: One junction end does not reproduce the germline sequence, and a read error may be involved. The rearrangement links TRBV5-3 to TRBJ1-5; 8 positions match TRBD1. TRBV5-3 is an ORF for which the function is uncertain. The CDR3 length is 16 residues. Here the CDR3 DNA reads TGTGCCAGCAGCTGGGATACAGGGGGAGGGAATCAGCCCCAGCATTTT. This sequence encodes CASSWDTGGGNQPQHF.

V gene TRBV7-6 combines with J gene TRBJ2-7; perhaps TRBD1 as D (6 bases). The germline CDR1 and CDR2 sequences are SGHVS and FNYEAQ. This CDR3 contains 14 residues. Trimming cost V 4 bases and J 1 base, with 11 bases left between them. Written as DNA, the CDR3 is TGTGCCAGCAGCTCCTCGGGACAATCCTACGAGCAGTACTTC. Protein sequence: CASSSSGQSYEQYF.